The sequence of this TCR beta chain was determined in a study of PD-1 blockade in classical Hodgkin lymphoma. On this clone: Its matching antigen is unknown.

The study, taken as a whole, reports: CD4+ TCR diversity, unlike CD8+, rose significantly by C4D1. Initiation of nivolumab under 1 year after ASCT led to exclusion of patients. Those achieving complete response showed baseline diversity like newly diagnosed patients.

Germline CDR1 is LNHDA and CDR2 is SQIVND (reference sequence). The CDR3 has 16 residues. Trimming removed 3 bases at V and 1 base at J, with 12 bases between. Specified time point: cycle 4 day 1 (C4D1), after five to seven weeks of nivolumab. Every patient had relapsed following autologous stem cell transplantation, and cohorts differed in brentuximab vedotin exposure. The table came from immunoSEQ multiplex PCR; TCRdb's copy has only in-frame clones and leaves some out. The repertoire holds tens of thousands of clones, with about 90% as singletons. This clonotype was obtained from a human donor with classical Hodgkin lymphoma. The J gene is TRBJ2-2, the V gene TRBV19; perhaps TRBD1 as D (6 bases). The source material was peripheral blood mononuclear cells (PBMCs), sampled before the fourth cycle of nivolumab. The CDR3 bases are TGTGCCAGTAGTATCCTGATGGGACAGAACACCGGGGAGCTGTTTTTT. It codes for CASSILMGQNTGELFF.